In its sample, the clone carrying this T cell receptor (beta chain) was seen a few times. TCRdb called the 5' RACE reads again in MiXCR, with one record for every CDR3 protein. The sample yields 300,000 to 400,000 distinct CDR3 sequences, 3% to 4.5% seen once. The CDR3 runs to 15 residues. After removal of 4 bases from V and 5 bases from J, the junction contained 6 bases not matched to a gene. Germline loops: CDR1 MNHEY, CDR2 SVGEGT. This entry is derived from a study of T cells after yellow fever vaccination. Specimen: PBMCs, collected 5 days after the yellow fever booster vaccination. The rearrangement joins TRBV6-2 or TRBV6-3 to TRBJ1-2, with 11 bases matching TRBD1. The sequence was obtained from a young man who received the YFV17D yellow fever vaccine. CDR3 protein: CASSSSWDRGYGYTF. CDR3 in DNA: TGTGCCAGCAGTTCGTCTTGGGACAGGGGGTATGGCTACACCTTC.